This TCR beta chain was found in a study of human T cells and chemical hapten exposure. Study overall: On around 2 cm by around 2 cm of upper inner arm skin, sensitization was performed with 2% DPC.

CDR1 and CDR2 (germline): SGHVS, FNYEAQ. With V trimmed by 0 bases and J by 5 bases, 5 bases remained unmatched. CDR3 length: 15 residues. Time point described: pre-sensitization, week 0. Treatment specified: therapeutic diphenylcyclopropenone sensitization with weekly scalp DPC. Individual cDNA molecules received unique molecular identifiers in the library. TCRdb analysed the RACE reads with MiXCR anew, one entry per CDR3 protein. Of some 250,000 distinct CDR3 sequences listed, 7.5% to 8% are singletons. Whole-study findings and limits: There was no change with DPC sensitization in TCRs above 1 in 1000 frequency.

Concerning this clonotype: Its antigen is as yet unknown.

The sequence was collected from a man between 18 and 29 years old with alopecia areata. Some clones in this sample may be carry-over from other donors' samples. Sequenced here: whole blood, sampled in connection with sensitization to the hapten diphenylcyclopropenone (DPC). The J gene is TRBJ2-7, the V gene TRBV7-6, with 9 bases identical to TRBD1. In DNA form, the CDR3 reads TGTGCCAGCAGCTTAGCCGGGACAGGGCTCGACGAGCAGTACTTC. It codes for CASSLAGTGLDEQYF.